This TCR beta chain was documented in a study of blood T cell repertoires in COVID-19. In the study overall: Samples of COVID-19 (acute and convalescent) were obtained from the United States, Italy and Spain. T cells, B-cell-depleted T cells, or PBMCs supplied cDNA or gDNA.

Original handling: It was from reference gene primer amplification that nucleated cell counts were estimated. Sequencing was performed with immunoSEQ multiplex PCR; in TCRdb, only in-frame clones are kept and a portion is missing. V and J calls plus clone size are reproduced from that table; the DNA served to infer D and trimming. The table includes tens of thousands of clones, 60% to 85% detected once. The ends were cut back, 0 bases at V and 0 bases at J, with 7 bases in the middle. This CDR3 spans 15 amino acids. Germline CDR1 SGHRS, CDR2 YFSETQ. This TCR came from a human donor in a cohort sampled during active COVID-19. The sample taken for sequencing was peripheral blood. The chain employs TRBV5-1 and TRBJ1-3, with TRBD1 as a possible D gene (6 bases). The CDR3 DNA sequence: TGCGCCAGCAGCTTGGAGGGACACTCTGGAAACACCATATATTTT. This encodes CASSLEGHSGNTIYF.